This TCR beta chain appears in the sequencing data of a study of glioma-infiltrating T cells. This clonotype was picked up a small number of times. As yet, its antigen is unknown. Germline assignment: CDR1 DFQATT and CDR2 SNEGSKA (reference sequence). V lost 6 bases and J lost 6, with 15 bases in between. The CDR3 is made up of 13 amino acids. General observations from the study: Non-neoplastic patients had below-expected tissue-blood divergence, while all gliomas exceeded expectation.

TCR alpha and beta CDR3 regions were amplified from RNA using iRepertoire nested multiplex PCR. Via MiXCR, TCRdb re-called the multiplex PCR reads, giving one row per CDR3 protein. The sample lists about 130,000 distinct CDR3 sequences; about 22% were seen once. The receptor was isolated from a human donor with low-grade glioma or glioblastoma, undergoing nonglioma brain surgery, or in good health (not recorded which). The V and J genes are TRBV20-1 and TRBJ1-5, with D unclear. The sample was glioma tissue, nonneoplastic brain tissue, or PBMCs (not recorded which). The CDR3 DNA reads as TGCAGTGCCGCCGAAGCTTCTGGTCAGCCCCAGCATTTT. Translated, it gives CSAAEASGQPQHF.